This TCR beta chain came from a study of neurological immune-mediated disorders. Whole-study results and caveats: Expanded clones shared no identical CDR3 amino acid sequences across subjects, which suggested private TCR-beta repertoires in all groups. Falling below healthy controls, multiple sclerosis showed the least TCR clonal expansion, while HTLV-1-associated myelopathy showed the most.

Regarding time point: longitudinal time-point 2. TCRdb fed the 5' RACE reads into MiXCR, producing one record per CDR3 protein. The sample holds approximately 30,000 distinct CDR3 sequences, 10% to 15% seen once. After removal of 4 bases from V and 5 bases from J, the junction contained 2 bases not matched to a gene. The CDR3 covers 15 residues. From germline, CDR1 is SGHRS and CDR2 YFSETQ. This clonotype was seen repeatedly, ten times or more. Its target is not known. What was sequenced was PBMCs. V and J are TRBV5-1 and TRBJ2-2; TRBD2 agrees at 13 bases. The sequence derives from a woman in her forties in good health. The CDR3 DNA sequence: TGCGCCAGCAGCCCGACTAGCGGGGGGACCGGGGAGCTGTTTTTT. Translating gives CASSPTSGGTGELFF.